A selection of T cell receptor beta chains follows, all from one sample in a study of blood T cell repertoires in COVID-19. Only in-frame clones appear in the TCRdb table, and some are missing; sequencing was by immunoSEQ multiplex PCR. The table records roughly 13,000 clones, roughly nine tenths of them present only once. The sample consisted of peripheral blood. All receptors derive from a human donor in a cohort sampled during active COVID-19. CDR3s include the opening cysteine and the closing phenylalanine or tryptophan. Each record gives: clone size, J gene, D gene, V gene, CDR3 DNA, CDR3 protein. A D gene is named only where the DNA matches it firmly. Size is stated for part of the rows, as once, few or many counts, or as a class when the clone is expanded.

-,TRBJ1-2,-,TRBV2,TGTGCCAGCAGTGAAGCGCTTCTGGGGGCGCTATATGGCTACACCTTC,CASSEALLGALYGYTF
-,TRBJ1-5,-,TRBV7-2,TGTGCCAGCAGCTTAGAGAGGGTTCAGCCCCAGCATTTT,CASSLERVQPQHF
once,TRBJ1-1,-,TRBV6-2/TRBV6-3,TGTGCCAGCAGTTACGCCAGGGAAAACACTGAAGCTTTCTTT,CASSYARENTEAFF
-,TRBJ1-1,-,TRBV7-2,TGTGCCAGCAGCCCGAGAGGCAGGGGCAGAAGCACTGAAGCTTTCTTT,CASSPRGRGRSTEAFF
-,TRBJ2-3,-,TRBV20-1,TGCAGTGCTATCAACACAGATACGCAGTATTTT,CSAINTDTQYF
-,TRBJ1-3,-,TRBV18,TGTGCCAGCTCAGAACAGGTTACTGTCGCCAACACCATATATTTT,CASSEQVTVANTIYF
-,TRBJ1-2,-,TRBV9,TGTGCCAGCAGCGTAGCAGCACAGAATCCTAACTATGGCTACACCTTC,CASSVAAQNPNYGYTF
-,TRBJ2-1,TRBD2,TRBV25-1,TGTGCCAGCATCCTAGCGGGAGCTTACAATGAGCAGTTCTTC,CASILAGAYNEQFF
-,TRBJ2-1,TRBD2,TRBV10-3,TGTGCCATCAGTGGCCTCACTAGCGGGAGTAGCTCCTACAATGAGCAGTTCTTC,CAISGLTSGSSSYNEQFF
-,TRBJ1-3,-,TRBV5-1,TGCGCCAGCAGCTTGGTAGGCGGATCGTTTTCTGGAAACACCATATATTTT,CASSLVGGSFSGNTIYF
-,TRBJ1-1,-,TRBV27,TGTGCCAGCGGGGGAACAGGGACACTCAACACTGAAGCTTTCTTT,CASGGTGTLNTEAFF
-,TRBJ1-1,-,TRBV6-1,TGTGCCAGCAGTGAATTAATCAGGGGCATTACGAACACTGAAGCTTTCTTT,CASSELIRGITNTEAFF
-,TRBJ2-5,-,TRBV5-1,TGCGCCAGCAGCTTGAATGAAGCCCAAGAGACCCAGTACTTC,CASSLNEAQETQYF
-,TRBJ2-5,TRBD1,TRBV27,TGTGCCAGCAGCTCGCGGGACAGGGCCCAAGAGACCCAGTACTTC,CASSSRDRAQETQYF
-,TRBJ1-5,TRBD1,TRBV27,TGTGCCAGCAGTCCACGGACTTTGACAGGGGGTAGCAATCAGCCCCAGCATTTT,CASSPRTLTGGSNQPQHF
-,TRBJ2-7,-,TRBV9,TGTGCCAGCAGCGTAGACGGGGGTAGCTCCTACGAGCAGTACTTC,CASSVDGGSSYEQYF
-,TRBJ2-7,-,TRBV11-2,TGTGCCAGCAGCCGCAGCGGCATGGGCTCCTACGAGCAGTACTTC,CASSRSGMGSYEQYF
once,TRBJ2-1,TRBD2,TRBV28,TGTGCCAGCAGTCCCCGGGTTAGCGGGAGGGCTGAGCAGTTCTTC,CASSPRVSGRAEQFF
-,TRBJ2-1,TRBD1,TRBV29-1,TGCAGCGTTGAGGGACAGAGGGACAATGAGCAGTTCTTC,CSVEGQRDNEQFF
-,TRBJ2-5,-,TRBV6-1,TGTGCCAGCAGTGGCCTTTATGGGAGGCAGGGCGAGACCCAGTACTTC,CASSGLYGRQGETQYF